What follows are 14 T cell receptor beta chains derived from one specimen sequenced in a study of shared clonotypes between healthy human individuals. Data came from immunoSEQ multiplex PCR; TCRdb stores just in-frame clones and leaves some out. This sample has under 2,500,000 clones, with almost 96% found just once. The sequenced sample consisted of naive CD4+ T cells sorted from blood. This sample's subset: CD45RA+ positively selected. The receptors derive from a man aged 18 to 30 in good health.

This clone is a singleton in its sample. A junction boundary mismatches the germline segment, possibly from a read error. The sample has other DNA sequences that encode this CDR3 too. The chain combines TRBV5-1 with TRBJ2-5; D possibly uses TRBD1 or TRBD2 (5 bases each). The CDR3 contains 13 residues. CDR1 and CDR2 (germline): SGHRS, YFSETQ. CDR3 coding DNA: TGCGCCAGCAGTTTGGGACCGAGGGAGACCCAGTACTTC. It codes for CASSLGPRETQYF.

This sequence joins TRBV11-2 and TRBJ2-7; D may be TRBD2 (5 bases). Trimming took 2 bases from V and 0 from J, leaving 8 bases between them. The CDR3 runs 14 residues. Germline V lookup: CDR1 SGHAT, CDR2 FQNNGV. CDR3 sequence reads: CASSLLRASYEQYF. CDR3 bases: TGTGCCAGCAGCTTATTGAGGGCCTCCTACGAGCAGTACTTC.

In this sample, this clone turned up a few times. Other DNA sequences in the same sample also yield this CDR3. The CDR3 DNA follows: TGTGCCAGCAGCGTTGGGGATACGCAGTATTTT. It specifies CASSVGDTQYF. The chain is built from TRBV9 and TRBJ2-3; no reliable D call. The V and J ends lost 2 bases and 6 bases respectively, with 4 bases between them. Germline CDR1 and CDR2: SGDLS and YYNGEE. The CDR3 covers 11 residues.

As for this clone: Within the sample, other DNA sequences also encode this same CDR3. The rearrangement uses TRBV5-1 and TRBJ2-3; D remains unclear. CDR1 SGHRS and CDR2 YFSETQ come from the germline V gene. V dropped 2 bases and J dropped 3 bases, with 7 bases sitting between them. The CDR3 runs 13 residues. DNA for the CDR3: TGCGCCAGCAGCTTAAGTCCAACAGATACGCAGTATTTT. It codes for CASSLSPTDTQYF.

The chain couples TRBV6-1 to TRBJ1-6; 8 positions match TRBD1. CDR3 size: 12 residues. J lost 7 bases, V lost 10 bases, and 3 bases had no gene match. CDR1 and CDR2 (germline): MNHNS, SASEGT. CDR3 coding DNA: TGTGCCATCGACAGGGGAAATTCACCCCTCCACTTT. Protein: CAIDRGNSPLHF.

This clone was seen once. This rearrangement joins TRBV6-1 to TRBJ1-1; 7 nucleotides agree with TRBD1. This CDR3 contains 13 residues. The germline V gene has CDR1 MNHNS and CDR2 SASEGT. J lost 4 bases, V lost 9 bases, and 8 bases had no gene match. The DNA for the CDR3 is TGTGCCAGAGGGGGCTCGGGAAGCACTGAAGCTTTCTTT. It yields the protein CARGGSGSTEAFF.

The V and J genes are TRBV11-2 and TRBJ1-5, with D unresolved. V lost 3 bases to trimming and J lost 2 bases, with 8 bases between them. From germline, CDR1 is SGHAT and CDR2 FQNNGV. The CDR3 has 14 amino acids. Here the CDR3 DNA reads TGTGCCAGCAGCTTGGGTAGTGGCAATCAGCCCCAGCATTTT. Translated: CASSLGSGNQPQHF.

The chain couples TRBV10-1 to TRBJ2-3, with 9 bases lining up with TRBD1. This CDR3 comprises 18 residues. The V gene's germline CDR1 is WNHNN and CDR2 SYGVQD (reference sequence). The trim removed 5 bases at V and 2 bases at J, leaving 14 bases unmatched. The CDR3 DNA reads TGCGCCAGCAGTAGCCAACAGGGGGCGCGGGGCCCCACAGATACGCAGTATTTT. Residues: CASSSQQGARGPTDTQYF.

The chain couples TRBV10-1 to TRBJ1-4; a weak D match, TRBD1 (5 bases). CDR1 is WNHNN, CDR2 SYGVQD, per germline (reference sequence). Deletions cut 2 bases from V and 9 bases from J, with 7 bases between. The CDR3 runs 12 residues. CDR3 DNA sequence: TGCGCCAGCAGTGAGGACAGAAAAAAACTGTTTTTT. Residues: CASSEDRKKLFF.

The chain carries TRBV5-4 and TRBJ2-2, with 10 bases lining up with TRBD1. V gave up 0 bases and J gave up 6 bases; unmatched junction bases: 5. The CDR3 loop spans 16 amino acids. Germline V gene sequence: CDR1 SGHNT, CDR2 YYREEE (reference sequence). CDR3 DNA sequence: TGTGCCAGCAGCTTGGCCGGGACAGGGGTTCCCGGGGAGCTGTTTTTT. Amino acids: CASSLAGTGVPGELFF. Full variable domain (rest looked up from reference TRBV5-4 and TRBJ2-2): ETGVTQSPTHLIKTRGQQVTLRCSSQSGHNTVSWYQQALGQGPQFIFQYYREEENGRGNFPPRFSGLQFPNYSSELNVNALELDDSALYLCASSLAGTGVPGELFFGEGSRLTVL.

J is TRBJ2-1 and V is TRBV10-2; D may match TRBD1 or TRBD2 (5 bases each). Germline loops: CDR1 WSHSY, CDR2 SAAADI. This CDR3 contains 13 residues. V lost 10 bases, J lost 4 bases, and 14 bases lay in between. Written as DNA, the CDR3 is TGCGCCACCGGGACCACAAAATACAATGAGCAGTTCTTC. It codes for CATGTTKYNEQFF.

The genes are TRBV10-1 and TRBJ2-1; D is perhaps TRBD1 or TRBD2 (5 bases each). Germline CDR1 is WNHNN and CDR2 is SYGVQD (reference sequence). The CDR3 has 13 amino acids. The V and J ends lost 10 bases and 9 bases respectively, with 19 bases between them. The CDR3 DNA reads TGCGCCACGTCGGACTCTAGCCAGGGTGAGCAGTTCTTC. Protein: CATSDSSQGEQFF.

CDR3 amino acids: CAWSVQVPGDTIYF. CDR3 DNA: TGTGCCTGGAGTGTACAGGTCCCAGGGGACACCATATATTTT. The chain couples TRBV30 to TRBJ1-3; TRBD1 might be the D (6 bases). This CDR3 spans 14 amino acids. Trimming pared 0 bases from V and 8 bases from J, leaving 14 bases between. Germline V gene data show CDR1 as GTSNPN and CDR2 as SVGIG (reference sequence).

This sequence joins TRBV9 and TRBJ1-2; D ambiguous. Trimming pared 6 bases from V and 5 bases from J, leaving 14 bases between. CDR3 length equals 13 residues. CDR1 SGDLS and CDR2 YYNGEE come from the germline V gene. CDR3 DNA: TGTGCCAGCACCGGGGTTGCTCGTTATGGCTACACCTTC. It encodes CASTGVARYGYTF.